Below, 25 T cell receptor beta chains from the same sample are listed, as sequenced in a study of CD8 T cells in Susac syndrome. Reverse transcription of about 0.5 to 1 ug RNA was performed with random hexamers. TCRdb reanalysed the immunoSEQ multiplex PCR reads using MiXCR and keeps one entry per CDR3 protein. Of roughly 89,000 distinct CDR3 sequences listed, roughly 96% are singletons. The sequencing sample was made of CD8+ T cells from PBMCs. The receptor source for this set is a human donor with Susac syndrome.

The CDR3 is CASSSGQYNSPLHF. CDR3 in DNA: TGTGCCAGCAGCTCGGGACAGTATAATTCACCCCTCCACTTT. The chain couples TRBV7-3 to TRBJ1-6; TRBD1 agrees at 7 bases. The CDR3 length is 14 residues. V shed 4 bases and J 4 bases; nucleotides not matched to a gene: 1. Looked up from germline, CDR1 is SGHTA and CDR2 is FQGTGA.

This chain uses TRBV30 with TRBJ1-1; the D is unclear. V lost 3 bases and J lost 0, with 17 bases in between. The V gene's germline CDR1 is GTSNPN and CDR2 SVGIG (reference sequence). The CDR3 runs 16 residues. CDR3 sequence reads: CAWRGPPGSMNTEAFF. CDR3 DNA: TGTGCCTGGAGAGGTCCTCCCGGGAGCATGAACACTGAAGCTTTCTTT.

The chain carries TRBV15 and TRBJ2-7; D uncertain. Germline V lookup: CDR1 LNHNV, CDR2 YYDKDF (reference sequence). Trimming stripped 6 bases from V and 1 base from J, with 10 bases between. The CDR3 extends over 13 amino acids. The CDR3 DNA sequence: TGTGCCACCAGTGATGGGGTGTCCTACGAGCAGTACGTC. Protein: CATSDGVSYEQYV.

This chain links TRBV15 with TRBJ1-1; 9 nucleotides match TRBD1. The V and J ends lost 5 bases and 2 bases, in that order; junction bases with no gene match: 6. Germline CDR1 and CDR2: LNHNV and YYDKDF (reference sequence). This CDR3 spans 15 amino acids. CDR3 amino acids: CATSSRTGANTEAFF. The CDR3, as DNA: TGTGCCACCAGCTCCCGGACAGGGGCAAACACTGAAGCTTTCTTT.

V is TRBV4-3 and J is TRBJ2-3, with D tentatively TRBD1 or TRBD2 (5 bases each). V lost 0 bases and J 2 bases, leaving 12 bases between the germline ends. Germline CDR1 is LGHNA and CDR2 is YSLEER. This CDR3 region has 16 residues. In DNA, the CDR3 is TGCGCCAGCAGCCAAGATCGGGGCGGACCCACAGATACGCAGTATTTT. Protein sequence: CASSQDRGGPTDTQYF.

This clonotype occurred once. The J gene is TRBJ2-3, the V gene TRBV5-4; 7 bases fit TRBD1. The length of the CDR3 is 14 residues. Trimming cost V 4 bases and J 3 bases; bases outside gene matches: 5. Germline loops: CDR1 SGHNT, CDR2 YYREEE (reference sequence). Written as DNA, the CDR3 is TGTGCCAGCAGCACGGACAGGTTAACAGATACGCAGTATTTT. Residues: CASSTDRLTDTQYF.

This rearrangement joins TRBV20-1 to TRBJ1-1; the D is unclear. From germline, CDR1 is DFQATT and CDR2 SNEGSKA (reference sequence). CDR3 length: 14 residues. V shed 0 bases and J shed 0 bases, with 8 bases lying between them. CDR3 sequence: CSARDLAVNTEAFF. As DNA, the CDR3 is TGCAGTGCTAGAGACCTCGCAGTGAACACTGAAGCTTTCTTT.

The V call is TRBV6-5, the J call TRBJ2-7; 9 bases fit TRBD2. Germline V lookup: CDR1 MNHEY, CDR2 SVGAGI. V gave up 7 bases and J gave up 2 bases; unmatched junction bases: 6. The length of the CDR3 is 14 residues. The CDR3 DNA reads TGTGCCAGCACGAAGCGGGAGGCCACCTACGAGCAGTACTTC. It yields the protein CASTKREATYEQYF.

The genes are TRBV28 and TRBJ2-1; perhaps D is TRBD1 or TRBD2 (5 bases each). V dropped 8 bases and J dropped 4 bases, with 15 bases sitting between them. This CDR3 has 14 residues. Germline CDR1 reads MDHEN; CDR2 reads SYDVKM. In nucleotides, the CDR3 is TGTGCCAGCCTATCGGTGGGACCTTACAATGAGCAGTTCTTC. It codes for CASLSVGPYNEQFF.

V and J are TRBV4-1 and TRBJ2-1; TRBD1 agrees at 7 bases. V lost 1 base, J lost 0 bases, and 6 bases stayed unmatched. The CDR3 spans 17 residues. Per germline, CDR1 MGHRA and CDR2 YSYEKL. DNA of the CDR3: TGCGCCAGCAGCCAAGTGCCAGGGGGAAGCTCCTACAATGAGCAGTTCTTC. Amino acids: CASSQVPGGSSYNEQFF.

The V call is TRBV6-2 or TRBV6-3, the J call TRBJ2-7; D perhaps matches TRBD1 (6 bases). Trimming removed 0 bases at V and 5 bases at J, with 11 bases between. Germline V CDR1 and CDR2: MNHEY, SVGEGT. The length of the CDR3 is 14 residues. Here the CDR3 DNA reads TGTGCCAGCAGTTACTCGACAGGTCATGACGAGCAGTACGTC. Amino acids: CASSYSTGHDEQYV.

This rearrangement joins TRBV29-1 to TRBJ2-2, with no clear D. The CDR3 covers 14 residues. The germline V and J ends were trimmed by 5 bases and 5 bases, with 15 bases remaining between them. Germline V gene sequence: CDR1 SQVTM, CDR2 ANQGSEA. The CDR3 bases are TGCAGCGTTTTAGGGATGGACCGTACCGGGGAGCTGTTTTTT. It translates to CSVLGMDRTGELFF.

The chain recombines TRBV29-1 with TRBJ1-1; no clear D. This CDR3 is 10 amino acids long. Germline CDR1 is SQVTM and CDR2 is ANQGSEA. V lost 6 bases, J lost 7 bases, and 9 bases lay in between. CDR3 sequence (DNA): TGCAGCGTACCCGGCGGTGAAGCTTTCTTT. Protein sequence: CSVPGGEAFF.

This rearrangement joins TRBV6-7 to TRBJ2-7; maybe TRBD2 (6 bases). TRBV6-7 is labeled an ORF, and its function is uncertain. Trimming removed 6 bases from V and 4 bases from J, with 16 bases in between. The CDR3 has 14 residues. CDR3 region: CASSPGSPLYEQYF. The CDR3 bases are TGTGCCAGCAGCCCCGGGAGTCCTTTATACGAGCAGTACTTC.

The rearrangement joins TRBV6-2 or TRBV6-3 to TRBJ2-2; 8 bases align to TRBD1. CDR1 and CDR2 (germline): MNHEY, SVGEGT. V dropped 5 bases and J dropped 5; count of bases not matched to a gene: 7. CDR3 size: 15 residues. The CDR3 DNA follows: TGTGCCAGCAGTCCCGGGACAGGCTATACCGGGGAGCTGTTTTTT. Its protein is CASSPGTGYTGELFF.

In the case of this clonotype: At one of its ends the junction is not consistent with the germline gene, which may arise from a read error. CDR3 region: CAWSVEGNAGELFF. CDR3 DNA: TGTGCCTGGAGTGTAGAAGGGAACGCCGGGGAGCTGTTTTTT. This chain uses TRBV30 with TRBJ2-2; no definite D call. The CDR3 contains 14 residues. Per germline, CDR1 GTSNPN and CDR2 SVGIG (reference sequence).

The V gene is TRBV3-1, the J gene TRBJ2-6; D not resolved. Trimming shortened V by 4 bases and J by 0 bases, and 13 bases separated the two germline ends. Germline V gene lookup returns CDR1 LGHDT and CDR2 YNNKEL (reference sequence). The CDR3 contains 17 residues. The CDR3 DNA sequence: TGTGCCAGCAGCCCACAGCCCTGGGCCTCTGGGGCCAACGTCCTGACTTTC. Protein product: CASSPQPWASGANVLTF. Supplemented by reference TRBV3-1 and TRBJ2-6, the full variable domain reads DTAVSQTPKYLVTQMGNDKSIKCEQNLGHDTMYWYKQDSKKFLKIMFSYNNKELIINETVPNRFSPKSPDKAHLNLHINSLELGDSAVYFCASSPQPWASGANVLTFGAGSRLTVL.

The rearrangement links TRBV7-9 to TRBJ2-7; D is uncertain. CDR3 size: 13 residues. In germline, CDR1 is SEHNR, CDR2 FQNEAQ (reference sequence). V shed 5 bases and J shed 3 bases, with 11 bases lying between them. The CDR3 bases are TGTGCCAGCAGCCCCGACTCTTTCTACGAGCAGTACTTC. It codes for CASSPDSFYEQYF.

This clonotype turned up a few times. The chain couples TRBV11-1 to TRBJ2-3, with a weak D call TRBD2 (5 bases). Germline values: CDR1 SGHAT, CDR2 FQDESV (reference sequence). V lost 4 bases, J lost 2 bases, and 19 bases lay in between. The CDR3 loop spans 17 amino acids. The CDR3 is CASSYEWTDSYTDTQYF. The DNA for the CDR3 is TGTGCCAGCAGCTATGAATGGACTGACTCTTACACAGATACGCAGTATTTT.

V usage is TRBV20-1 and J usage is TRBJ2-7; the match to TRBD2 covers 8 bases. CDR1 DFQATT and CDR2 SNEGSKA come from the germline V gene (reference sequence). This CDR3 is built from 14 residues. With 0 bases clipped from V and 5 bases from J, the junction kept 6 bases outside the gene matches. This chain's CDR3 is CSARDKREINEQYF. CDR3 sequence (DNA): TGCAGTGCTAGAGATAAGCGGGAGATCAACGAGCAGTACTTC.

The CDR3 region has the DNA TGTGCCAGCAGCTTAGACGTTAGCGGGAGCACCTACGAGCAGTACTTC. Its translation: CASSLDVSGSTYEQYF. The chain employs TRBV7-2 and TRBJ2-7; 9 nucleotides match TRBD2. The junction had 6 bases not matched to a gene; V was cut back by 1 base and J by 2 bases. Per the germline V gene, CDR1 is SGHTA and CDR2 is FQGNSA. The CDR3 is 16 residues long.

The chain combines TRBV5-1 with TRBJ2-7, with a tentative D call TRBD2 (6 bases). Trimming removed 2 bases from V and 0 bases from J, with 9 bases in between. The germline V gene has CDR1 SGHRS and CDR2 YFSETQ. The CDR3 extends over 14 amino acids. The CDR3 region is CASSFDGSSYEQYV. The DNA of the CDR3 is TGCGCCAGCAGCTTCGACGGGAGCTCCTACGAGCAGTACGTC.

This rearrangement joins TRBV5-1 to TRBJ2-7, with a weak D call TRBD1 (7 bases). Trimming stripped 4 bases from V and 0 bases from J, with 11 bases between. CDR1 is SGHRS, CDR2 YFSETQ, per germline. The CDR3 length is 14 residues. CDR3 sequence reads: CASSLQGGSYEQYV. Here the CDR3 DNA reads TGCGCCAGCAGCCTGCAGGGGGGCTCCTACGAGCAGTACGTC.

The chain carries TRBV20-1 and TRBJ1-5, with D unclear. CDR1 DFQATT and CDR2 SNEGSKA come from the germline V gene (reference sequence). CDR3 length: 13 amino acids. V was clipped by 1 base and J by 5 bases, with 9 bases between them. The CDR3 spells CSARGAHDQPQHF. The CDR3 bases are TGCAGTGCTAGAGGGGCACACGATCAGCCCCAGCATTTT.

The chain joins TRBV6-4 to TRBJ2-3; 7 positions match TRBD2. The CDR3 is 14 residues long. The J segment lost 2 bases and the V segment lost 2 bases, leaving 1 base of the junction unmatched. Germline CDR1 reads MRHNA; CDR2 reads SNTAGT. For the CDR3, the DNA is TGTGCCAGCAGTGACGGACTAGACACAGATACGCAGTATTTT. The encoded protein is CASSDGLDTDTQYF.